A single sample is the source of the 8 T cell receptor beta chains below, sequenced in a study of CD8 T cells in Susac syndrome. Roughly 0.45 to 1 ug RNA was reverse transcribed with random hexamers. From the immunoSEQ multiplex PCR reads, TCRdb called clonotypes with MiXCR, one entry per CDR3 protein. Among under 200,000 distinct CDR3 sequences, about 96% were seen once, and the ten largest hold roughly 0.12%. Specimen: CD4+ T cells from PBMCs. The receptor set was obtained from a human donor with Susac syndrome.

This chain joins TRBV24-1 and TRBJ1-4; 9 bases align to TRBD1. Germline V lookup: CDR1 KGHDR, CDR2 SFDVKD. This CDR3 comprises 15 residues. Germline trimming cut 5 bases from V and 5 bases from J; bases unmatched to any gene: 5. CDR3 sequence: CATSVGQGKNEKLFF. CDR3 coding DNA: TGTGCCACCAGTGTTGGACAGGGGAAAAATGAAAAACTGTTTTTT.

The chain uses TRBV27 and TRBJ1-5, with D unclear. This CDR3 is 14 amino acids long. Germline CDR1 reads MNHEY; CDR2 reads SMNVEV (reference sequence). The ends were cut back, 5 bases at V and 0 bases at J, with 8 bases in the middle. In DNA, the CDR3 is TGTGCCAGCAGTCAAGGGAGTAGCAATCAGCCCCAGCATTTT. Its translation is CASSQGSSNQPQHF.

V usage is TRBV19 and J usage is TRBJ2-5, with D unclear. V was cut by 8 bases and J by 2 bases, with 12 bases left in between. Germline CDR1 is LNHDA and CDR2 is SQIVND (reference sequence). The CDR3 spans 13 residues. Written as DNA, the CDR3 is TGTGCCAGTCGGCAGGATTCACAAGAGACCCAGTACTTC. Its protein product is CASRQDSQETQYF.

V gene TRBV29-1 combines with J gene TRBJ1-2; D may be TRBD1 (5 bases). Trimming shortened V by 4 bases and J by 6 bases, and 12 bases separated the two germline ends. Germline V gives CDR1 SQVTM, CDR2 ANQGSEA. There are 12 residues in the CDR3. CDR3 loop: CSVGSQGDGYTF. In DNA, the CDR3 is TGCAGCGTTGGATCGCAGGGAGATGGCTACACCTTC.

The genes are TRBV20-1 and TRBJ2-7, with 7 bases fitting TRBD2. Germline CDR1 is DFQATT and CDR2 is SNEGSKA (reference sequence). The CDR3 covers 14 residues. With 4 bases clipped from V and 0 bases from J, the junction kept 6 bases outside the gene matches. The CDR3 protein is CSAIRAGSSYEQYF. Here the CDR3 DNA reads TGCAGTGCTATACGAGCGGGGAGCTCCTACGAGCAGTACTTC.

The chain recombines TRBV20-1 with TRBJ2-2, with a weak D call TRBD1 (6 bases). With 7 bases removed from V and 2 bases from J, the gap between germline ends came to 17 bases. The CDR3 is 15 amino acids. The V gene's germline CDR1 is DFQATT and CDR2 SNEGSKA (reference sequence). The CDR3, as DNA: TGCAGTGTCCCGTCCCTAGGGGGAAACACCGGGGAGCTGTTTTTT. It yields the protein CSVPSLGGNTGELFF.

The chain recombines TRBV5-1 with TRBJ2-5, with 10 bases identical to TRBD1. V lost 0 bases and J lost 7; bases outside the gene matches: 3. Germline V gene data show CDR1 as SGHRS and CDR2 as YFSETQ. The CDR3 has 14 amino acids. CDR3 amino acids: CASSLAGTGVTQYF. The CDR3 coding sequence is TGCGCCAGCAGCTTGGCCGGGACAGGGGTGACCCAGTACTTC.

In its sample, this clonotype was seen a few times. CDR3: CASSYSYNEQFF. CDR3 coding DNA: TGTGCCAGCAGTTATAGCTACAATGAGCAGTTCTTC. The chain carries TRBV12-3 or TRBV12-4 and TRBJ2-1, with D unresolved. Trimming took 4 bases from V and 3 from J, leaving 4 bases between them. The CDR3 consists of 12 residues.